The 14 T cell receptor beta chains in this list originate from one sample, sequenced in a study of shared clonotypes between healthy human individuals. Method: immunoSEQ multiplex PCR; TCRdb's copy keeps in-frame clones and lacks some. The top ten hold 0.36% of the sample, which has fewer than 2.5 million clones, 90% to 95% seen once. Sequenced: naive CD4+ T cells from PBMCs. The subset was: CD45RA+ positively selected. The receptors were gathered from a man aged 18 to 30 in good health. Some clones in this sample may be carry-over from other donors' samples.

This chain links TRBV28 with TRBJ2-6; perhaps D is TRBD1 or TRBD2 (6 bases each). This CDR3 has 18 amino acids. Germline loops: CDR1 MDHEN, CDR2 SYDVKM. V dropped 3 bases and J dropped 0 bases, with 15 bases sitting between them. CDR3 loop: CASSLAGHLGSGANVLTF. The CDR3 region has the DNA TGTGCCAGCAGTTTGGCGGGACACCTAGGCTCTGGGGCCAACGTCCTGACTTTC.

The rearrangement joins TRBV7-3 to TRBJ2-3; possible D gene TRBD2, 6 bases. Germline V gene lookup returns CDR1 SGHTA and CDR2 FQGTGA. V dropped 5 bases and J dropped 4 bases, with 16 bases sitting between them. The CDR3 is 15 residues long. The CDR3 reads CASSPFGGKPDTQYF. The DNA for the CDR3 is TGTGCCAGCAGCCCATTTGGCGGGAAGCCAGATACGCAGTATTTT.

The CDR3 is CASRGGDTQYF. The CDR3 DNA reads TGTGCCAGCCGGGGGGGAGATACGCAGTATTTT. The V and J genes are TRBV7-9 and TRBJ2-3; 8 nucleotides line up with TRBD2. The germline CDR1 and CDR2 sequences are SEHNR and FQNEAQ (reference sequence). The junction had 0 bases not matched to a gene; V was cut back by 8 bases and J by 5 bases. This CDR3 spans 11 amino acids.

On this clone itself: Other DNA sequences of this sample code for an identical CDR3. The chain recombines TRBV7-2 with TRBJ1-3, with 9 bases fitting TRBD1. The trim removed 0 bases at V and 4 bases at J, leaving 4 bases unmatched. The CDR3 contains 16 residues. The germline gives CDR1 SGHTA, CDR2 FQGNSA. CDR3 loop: CASSLAGQGSGNTIYF. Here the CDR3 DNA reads TGTGCCAGCAGCTTAGCGGGACAGGGTTCGGGAAACACCATATATTTT.

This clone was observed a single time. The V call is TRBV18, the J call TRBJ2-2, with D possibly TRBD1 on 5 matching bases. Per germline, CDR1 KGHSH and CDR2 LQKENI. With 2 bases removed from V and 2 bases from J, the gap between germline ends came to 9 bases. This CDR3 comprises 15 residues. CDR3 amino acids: CASSPLDTNTGELFF. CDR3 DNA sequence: TGTGCCAGCTCACCATTGGACACTAACACCGGGGAGCTGTTTTTT.

CDR3 sequence reads: CSVVLPDDGYTF. In DNA, the CDR3 is TGCAGCGTTGTTCTGCCGGACGATGGCTACACCTTC. The V call is TRBV29-1, the J call TRBJ1-2; D is uncertain. This CDR3 spans 12 amino acids. Germline V gene lookup returns CDR1 SQVTM and CDR2 ANQGSEA. The V gene lost 4 bases and the J gene lost 6 bases, with 12 bases spanning the gap.

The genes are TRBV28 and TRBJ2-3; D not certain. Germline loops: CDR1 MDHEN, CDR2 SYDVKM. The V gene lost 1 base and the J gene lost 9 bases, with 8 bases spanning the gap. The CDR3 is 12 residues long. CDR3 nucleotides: TGTGCCAGCAGTTTATCAGGCGAGACGCAGTATTTT. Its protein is CASSLSGETQYF.

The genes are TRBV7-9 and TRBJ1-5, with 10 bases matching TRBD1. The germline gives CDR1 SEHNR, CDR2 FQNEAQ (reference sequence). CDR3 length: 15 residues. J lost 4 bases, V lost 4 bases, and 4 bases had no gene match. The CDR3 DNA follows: TGTGCCAGCAGCTCGGGACAGGGGATAAATCAGCCCCAGCATTTT. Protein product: CASSSGQGINQPQHF.

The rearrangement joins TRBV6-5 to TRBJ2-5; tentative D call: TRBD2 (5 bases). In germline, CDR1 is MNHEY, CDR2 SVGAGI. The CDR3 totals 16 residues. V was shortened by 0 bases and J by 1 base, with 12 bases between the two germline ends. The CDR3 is CASSYSWTAIQETQYF. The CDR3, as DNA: TGTGCCAGCAGTTACTCTTGGACTGCGATCCAAGAGACCCAGTACTTC.

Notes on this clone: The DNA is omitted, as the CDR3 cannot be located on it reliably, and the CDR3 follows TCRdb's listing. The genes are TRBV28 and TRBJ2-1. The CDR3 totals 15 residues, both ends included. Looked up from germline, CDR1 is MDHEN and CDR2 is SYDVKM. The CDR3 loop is CASSFLAASYNEQFF.

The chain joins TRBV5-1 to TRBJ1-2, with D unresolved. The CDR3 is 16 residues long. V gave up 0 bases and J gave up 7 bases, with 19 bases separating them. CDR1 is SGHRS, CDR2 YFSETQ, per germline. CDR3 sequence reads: CASSLVLGAERGGYTF. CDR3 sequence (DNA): TGCGCCAGCAGCTTGGTACTTGGTGCTGAACGGGGTGGCTACACCTTC.

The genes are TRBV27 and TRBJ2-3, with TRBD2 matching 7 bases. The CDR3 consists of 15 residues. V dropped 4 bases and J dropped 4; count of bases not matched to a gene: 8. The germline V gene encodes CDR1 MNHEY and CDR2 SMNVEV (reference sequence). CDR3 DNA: TGTGCCAGCAGTTCCCCGAGCGGGACCGCAGATACGCAGTATTTT. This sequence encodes CASSSPSGTADTQYF.

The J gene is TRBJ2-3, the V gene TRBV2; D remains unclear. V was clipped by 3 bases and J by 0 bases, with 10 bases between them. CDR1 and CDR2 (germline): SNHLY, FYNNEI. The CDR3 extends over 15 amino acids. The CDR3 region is CASSENGLSTDTQYF. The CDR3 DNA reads TGTGCCAGCAGTGAGAACGGGCTTAGCACAGATACGCAGTATTTT.

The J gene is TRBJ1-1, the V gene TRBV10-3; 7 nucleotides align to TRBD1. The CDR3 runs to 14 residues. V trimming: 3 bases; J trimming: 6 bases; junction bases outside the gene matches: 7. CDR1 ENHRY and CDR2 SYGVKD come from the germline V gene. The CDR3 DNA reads TGTGCCATCAGTGACGGACAGGCCGAGCCTGAAGCTTTCTTT. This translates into CAISDGQAEPEAFF.